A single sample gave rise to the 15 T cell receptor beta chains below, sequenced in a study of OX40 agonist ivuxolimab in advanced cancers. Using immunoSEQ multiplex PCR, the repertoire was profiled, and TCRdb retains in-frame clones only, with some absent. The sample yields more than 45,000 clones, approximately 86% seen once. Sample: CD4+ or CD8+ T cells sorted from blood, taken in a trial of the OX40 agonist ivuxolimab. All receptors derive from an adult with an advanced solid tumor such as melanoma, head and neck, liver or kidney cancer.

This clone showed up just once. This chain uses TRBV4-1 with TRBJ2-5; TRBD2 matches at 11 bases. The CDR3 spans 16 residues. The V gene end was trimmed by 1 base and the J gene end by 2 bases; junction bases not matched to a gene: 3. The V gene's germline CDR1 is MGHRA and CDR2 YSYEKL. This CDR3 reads CASSQGLAGTQETQYF. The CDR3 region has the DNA TGCGCCAGCAGCCAAGGACTAGCGGGGACGCAAGAGACCCAGTACTTC.

The CDR3 DNA follows: TGTGCCTGGAGTGTCGGCAGGGCCTACACCTTC. Translated: CAWSVGRAYTF. The J gene is TRBJ1-2, the V gene TRBV30; D might be TRBD1 (5 bases). Trimming left V 0 bases short and J 10 bases short, with 9 bases between. The CDR3 contains 11 residues. Germline-derived CDR1 and CDR2 are GTSNPN and SVGIG (reference sequence).

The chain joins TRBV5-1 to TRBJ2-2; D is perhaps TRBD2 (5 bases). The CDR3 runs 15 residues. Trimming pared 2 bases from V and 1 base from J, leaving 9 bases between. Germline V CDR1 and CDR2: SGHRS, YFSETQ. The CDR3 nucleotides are TGCGCCAGCAGCTTTCAAGCGGAGAACACCGGGGAGCTGTTTTTT. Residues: CASSFQAENTGELFF.

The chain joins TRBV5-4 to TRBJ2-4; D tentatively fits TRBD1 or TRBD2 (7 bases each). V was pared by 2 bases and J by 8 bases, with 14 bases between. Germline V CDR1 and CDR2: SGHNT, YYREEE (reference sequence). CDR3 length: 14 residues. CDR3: CASSLDREGDIQYF. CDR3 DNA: TGTGCCAGCAGCTTAGACAGGGAGGGGGACATTCAGTACTTC. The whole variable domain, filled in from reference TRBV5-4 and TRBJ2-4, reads ETGVTQSPTHLIKTRGQQVTLRCSSQSGHNTVSWYQQALGQGPQFIFQYYREEENGRGNFPPRFSGLQFPNYSSELNVNALELDDSALYLCASSLDREGDIQYFGAGTRLSVL.

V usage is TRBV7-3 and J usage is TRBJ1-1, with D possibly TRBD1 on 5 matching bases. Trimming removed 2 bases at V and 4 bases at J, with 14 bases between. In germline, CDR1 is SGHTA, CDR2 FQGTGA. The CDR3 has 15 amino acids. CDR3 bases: TGTGCCAGCAGCTTATTCGGGGGTGGAAGCACTGAAGCTTTCTTT. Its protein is CASSLFGGGSTEAFF.

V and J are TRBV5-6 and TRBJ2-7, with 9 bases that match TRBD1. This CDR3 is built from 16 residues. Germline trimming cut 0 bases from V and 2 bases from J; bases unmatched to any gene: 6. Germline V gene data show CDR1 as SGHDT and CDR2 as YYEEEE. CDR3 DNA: TGTGCCAGCAGCTTGGGCGGACAGGGGCGGACCTACGAGCAGTACTTC. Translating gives CASSLGGQGRTYEQYF.

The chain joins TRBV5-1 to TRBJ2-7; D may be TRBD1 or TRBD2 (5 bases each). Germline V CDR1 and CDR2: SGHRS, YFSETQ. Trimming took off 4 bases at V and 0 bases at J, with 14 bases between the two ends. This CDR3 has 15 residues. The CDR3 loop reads CASSPTGRSSYEQYF. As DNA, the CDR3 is TGCGCCAGCAGCCCCACGGGACGTAGCTCCTACGAGCAGTACTTC.

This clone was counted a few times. CDR3 amino acids: CSAGTEYGYTF. The CDR3 bases are TGCAGTGCTGGCACAGAGTATGGCTACACCTTC. The chain has TRBV20-1 and TRBJ1-2; D uncertain. V was trimmed by 5 bases and J by 5 bases, leaving 9 bases between them. This CDR3 has 11 amino acids. The germline V gene encodes CDR1 DFQATT and CDR2 SNEGSKA (reference sequence).

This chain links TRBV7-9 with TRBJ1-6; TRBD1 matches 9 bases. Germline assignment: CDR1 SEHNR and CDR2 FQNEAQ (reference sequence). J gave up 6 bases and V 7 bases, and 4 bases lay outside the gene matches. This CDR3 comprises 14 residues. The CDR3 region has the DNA TGTGCCAGCACTCAGACAGGGGGTAATTCACCCCTCCACTTT. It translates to CASTQTGGNSPLHF.

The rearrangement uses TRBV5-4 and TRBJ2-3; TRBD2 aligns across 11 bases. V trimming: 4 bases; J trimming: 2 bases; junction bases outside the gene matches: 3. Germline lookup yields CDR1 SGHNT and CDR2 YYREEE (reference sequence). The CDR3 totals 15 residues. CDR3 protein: CASSKGLAATDTQYF. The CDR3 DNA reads TGTGCCAGCAGCAAGGGACTAGCGGCCACAGATACGCAGTATTTT.

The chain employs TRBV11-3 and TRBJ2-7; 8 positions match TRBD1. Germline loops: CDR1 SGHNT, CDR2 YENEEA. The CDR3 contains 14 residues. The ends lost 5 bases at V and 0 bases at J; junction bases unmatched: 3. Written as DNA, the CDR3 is TGTGCCAGCAGCCCCGGACAGGGCTCCTACGAGCAGTACTTC. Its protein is CASSPGQGSYEQYF.

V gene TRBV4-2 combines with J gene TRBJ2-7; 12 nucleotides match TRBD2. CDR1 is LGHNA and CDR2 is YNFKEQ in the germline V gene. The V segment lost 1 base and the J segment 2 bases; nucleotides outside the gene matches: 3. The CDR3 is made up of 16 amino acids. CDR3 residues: CASSQALAGGTYEQYF. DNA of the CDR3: TGTGCCAGCAGCCAAGCGCTAGCGGGAGGGACCTACGAGCAGTACTTC.

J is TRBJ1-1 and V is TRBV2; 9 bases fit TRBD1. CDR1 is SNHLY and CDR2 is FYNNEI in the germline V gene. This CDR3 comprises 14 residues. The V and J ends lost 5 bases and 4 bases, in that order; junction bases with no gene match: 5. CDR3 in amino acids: CASSYTGGGTEAFF. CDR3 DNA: TGTGCCAGCAGTTATACAGGGGGCGGCACTGAAGCTTTCTTT.

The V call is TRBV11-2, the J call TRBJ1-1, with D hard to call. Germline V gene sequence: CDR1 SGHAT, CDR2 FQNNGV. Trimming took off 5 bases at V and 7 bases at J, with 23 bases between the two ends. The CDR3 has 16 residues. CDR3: CASSPLGGSRSVEAFF. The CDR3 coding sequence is TGTGCCAGCAGCCCACTAGGCGGCAGTCGTTCTGTTGAAGCTTTCTTT.

This CDR3 is CASRQHTGSVIETQYF. The CDR3 DNA is TGTGCCAGCAGGCAACATACAGGGTCGGTTATTGAGACCCAGTACTTC. V usage is TRBV7-6 and J usage is TRBJ2-5, with D possibly TRBD1 on 6 matching bases. The CDR3 loop spans 16 amino acids. Germline lookup yields CDR1 SGHVS and CDR2 FNYEAQ. V gave up 6 bases and J gave up 5 bases, with 22 bases separating them.